A selection of T cell receptor beta chains follows, all from one sample in a study of beta chain features in type 1 diabetes. Some clones are missing from TCRdb's copy, which holds only in-frame ones; the method was immunoSEQ multiplex PCR. Of over 650,000 clones in the sample, 11% to 15% were seen once. The sequencing input was naive CD4+ T cells from blood. These receptors originate from a man younger than 30 with type 1 diabetes. CDR3s include the opening cysteine and the closing phenylalanine or tryptophan. The order of the fields is D gene, V gene, J gene, clone size, CDR3 protein, CDR3 DNA. The D gene is left open where the match is weak. Clone size is shown for a subset of rows, as once, few, many or a class of expanded clone.

.,TRBV7-2,TRBJ2-5,few,CATKRSPRYQETQYF,TGTGCCACCAAGCGATCTCCGCGGTACCAAGAGACCCAGTACTTC
.,TRBV7-9,TRBJ2-5,.,CASSLSSGGETQYF,TGTGCCAGCAGCTTAAGCTCAGGCGGGGAGACCCAGTACTTC
.,TRBV2,TRBJ1-3,.,CASSEVSGNTIYF,TGTGCCAGCAGTGAAGTCTCTGGAAACACCATATATTTT
TRBD2,TRBV7-9,TRBJ2-5,few,CASSLLGGPEETQYF,TGTGCCAGCAGCTTACTGGGAGGGCCGGAAGAGACCCAGTACTTC
.,TRBV28,TRBJ1-5,.,CASGGGGQPQHF,TGTGCCAGCGGAGGGGGTGGTCAGCCCCAGCATTTT
.,TRBV21-1,TRBJ2-7,few,CASSPRPPTYRDEQYF,TGTGCCAGCAGCCCCCGGCCGCCGACCTATAGGGACGAGCAGTACTTC
.,TRBV7-9,TRBJ2-1,few,CASSWEVKGEQFF,TGTGCCAGCAGCTGGGAGGTAAAGGGTGAGCAGTTCTTC
.,TRBV5-1,TRBJ1-2,.,CASSLGQGRIYGYTF,TGCGCCAGCAGCTTGGGTCAGGGAAGGATCTATGGCTACACCTTC
.,TRBV6-5,TRBJ2-6,few,CASSLGRPGANVLTF,TGTGCCAGCAGCTTAGGGAGGCCTGGGGCCAACGTCCTGACTTTC
TRBD2,TRBV4-1,TRBJ2-7,.,CASSQTLAGGREQYF,TGCGCCAGCAGCCAAACGCTAGCGGGAGGACGTGAGCAGTACTTC
TRBD1,TRBV25-1,TRBJ1-4,.,CASSPPPGTGGIEKLFF,TGTGCCAGCAGTCCCCCACCGGGCACAGGGGGCATTGAAAAACTGTTTTTT
.,TRBV7-9,TRBJ2-5,few,CASSSQGNRRTQYF,TGTGCCAGCAGCTCCCAGGGGAACCGGAGGACCCAGTACTTC
TRBD1,TRBV4-1,TRBJ1-5,.,CASSSPDRYQPQHF,TGCGCCAGCAGCTCACCGGACAGGTACCAGCCCCAGCATTTT
.,TRBV4-3,TRBJ1-6,.,CASSQETAYSPLHF,TGCGCCAGCAGCCAAGAGACCGCCTATTCACCCCTCCACTTT
.,TRBV6-5,TRBJ1-1,.,CASSTTVGDTEAFF,TGTGCCAGCAGTACGACAGTCGGGGACACTGAAGCTTTCTTT
.,TRBV14,TRBJ1-3,few,CASSLPGRFSGNTIYF,TGTGCCAGCAGCCTACCGGGACGCTTCTCTGGAAACACCATATATTTT
.,TRBV20-1,TRBJ2-1,few,CSARVNEQFF,TGCAGTGCTAGGGTCAATGAGCAGTTCTTC
TRBD1,TRBV5-1,TRBJ2-5,.,CASSLDRAGETQYF,TGCGCCAGCAGCCTGGACAGGGCCGGGGAGACCCAGTACTTC
.,TRBV4-3,TRBJ2-7,few,CASAIRVGLPYEQYF,TGCGCCAGCGCCATCAGAGTGGGACTCCCCTACGAGCAGTACTTC
TRBD1,TRBV29-1,TRBJ1-5,.,CSVTGTAQPQHF,TGCAGCGTTACCGGGACAGCTCAGCCCCAGCATTTT
.,TRBV7-8,TRBJ2-5,.,CASSLFLEGAPPQYF,TGTGCCAGCAGCCTATTCCTGGAGGGGGCCCCGCCCCAGTACTTC
TRBD2,TRBV29-1,TRBJ2-3,.,CSVTSHTVRSGGTQYF,TGCAGCGTGACCTCGCACACGGTTAGATCGGGGGGTACGCAGTATTTT
.,TRBV14,TRBJ2-5,.,CASSQRQRETQYF,TGTGCCAGCAGCCAAAGACAGCGAGAGACCCAGTACTTC
.,TRBV30,TRBJ2-1,few,CAWSVEDFAEQFF,TGTGCCTGGAGTGTAGAGGACTTTGCGGAGCAGTTCTTC
TRBD2,TRBV5-4,TRBJ2-5,few,CASSSNDGLAGGLKTQYF,TGTGCCAGCAGCTCCAACGACGGACTAGCGGGAGGACTAAAGACCCAGTACTTC
.,TRBV7-2,TRBJ2-3,.,CASSPQDYTDTQYF,TGTGCCAGCAGCCCACAGGATTACACAGATACGCAGTATTTT
TRBD1,TRBV29-1,TRBJ2-3,few,CSLRGGEFGTDTQYF,TGCAGCCTCAGAGGGGGCGAGTTCGGCACAGATACGCAGTATTTT
.,TRBV5-1,TRBJ2-5,.,CASSSWRSNGTQYF,TGCGCCAGCAGCTCTTGGCGGTCGAACGGGACCCAGTACTTC
TRBD2,TRBV29-1,TRBJ2-5,.,CSVLAGRGETQYF,TGCAGCGTTTTAGCGGGGCGGGGGGAGACCCAGTACTTC
.,TRBV6-5,TRBJ1-2,few,CASSYSENVHYGYTF,TGTGCCAGCAGTTACAGTGAGAACGTTCACTATGGCTACACCTTC
.,TRBV28,TRBJ2-7,.,CASSLDRYEQYF,TGTGCCAGCAGTCTAGACCGCTACGAGCAGTACTTC
.,TRBV5-4,TRBJ1-6,few,CASSLAPNGSPLHF,TGTGCCAGCAGCTTGGCTCCCAACGGGTCACCCCTCCACTTT
TRBD1,TRBV11-2,TRBJ2-1,.,CASSPIDRGPGNEQFF,TGTGCCAGCAGCCCAATCGACAGGGGGCCAGGGAATGAGCAGTTCTTC
TRBD1,TRBV15,TRBJ2-6,few,CATIPGQTTGANVLTF,TGTGCCACCATCCCGGGACAGACGACCGGGGCCAACGTCCTGACTTTC
.,TRBV7-9,TRBJ1-4,few,CASSPGHPQLGKLFF,TGTGCCAGCAGCCCAGGACACCCGCAACTTGGGAAACTGTTTTTT
TRBD1,TRBV30,TRBJ2-2,few,CAWSGDRDRELFF,TGTGCCTGGAGTGGGGACAGGGACAGGGAGCTGTTTTTT
.,TRBV20-1,TRBJ2-3,.,CSARLDTQYF,TGCAGTGCTCGCCTAGATACGCAGTATTTT
.,TRBV7-2,TRBJ2-5,.,CASSFGGAYQETQYF,TGTGCCAGCAGCTTCGGGGGCGCGTACCAAGAGACCCAGTACTTC
TRBD1,TRBV5-1,TRBJ1-2,.,CASSSQGVDGYTF,TGCGCCAGCAGCTCCCAGGGGGTGGACGGCTACACCTTC
.,TRBV30,TRBJ1-5,.,CAWSVGAGNQPQHF,TGTGCCTGGAGTGTAGGGGCCGGCAATCAGCCCCAGCATTTT
.,TRBV20-1,TRBJ2-7,few,CSARQNYEQYF,TGCAGTGCTAGACAGAACTACGAGCAGTACTTC
.,TRBV30,TRBJ2-7,.,CAWSVGPSYEQYF,TGTGCCTGGAGTGTCGGTCCCTCCTACGAGCAGTACTTC